This T cell receptor beta chain was recorded in a study of blood T cells in healthy people across ages (dated by TCRdb to the mid-2010s). Describing the broader study: In model experiments, template switching captured roughly one uniquely barcoded TCR beta cDNA molecule for every two T cells. Donors were grouped into four age groups: young (average approximately 16 years), middle-aged (39), aged (62) and long-lived (approximately 75). Using the same blood draw, the study looked at two additional independent replicas of 1 million unique cDNA reads for two donors, one aged 18 to 30 and the other aged 80 or older. Age-related changes in TCR beta repertoire diversity were measured in the study by deep sequencing normalized with unique cDNA molecular identifiers. To avoid experimental bias, donors of different ages were randomly spread across the sequencing lanes. What the study reported, not specific to this receptor: Since profiling was done on bulk unsorted PBMCs, naive and antigen-experienced compartments could not be conclusively compared. Total diversity estimates from one million sequenced T cells were considered lower bounds and underestimates. The CMV infection status of donors was not known, potentially confounding age-related changes in expanded clonotypes. The long-lived group showed more naive CD4+ T cells, fewer expanded clones and increased TCR diversity than the aged group, suggesting age selection. The percentage of naive T cells measured by flow cytometry correlated strongly with observed TCR beta diversity. Observed TCR beta diversity per million T cells fell roughly linearly with age, and a significant reduction was already apparent by age roughly 40.

On this clonotype: Its antigen is currently not known. Base-call qualities are not available, and no considerably larger clone is one nucleotide away.

The roughly 38 donors, aged 6 to 90 years, were systemically healthy Caucasian individuals from Russia. Each donor gave 8 to 10 milliliters of peripheral blood, drawn into EDTA-treated Vacutainer tubes. PBMCs were isolated by Ficoll-Paque density-gradient centrifugation, with at least 7 million obtained per sample. Trizol reagent was used to extract total RNA from the PBMCs, yielding at least 5 micrograms per sample. For every donor, an aliquot of PBMCs went through flow cytometry to measure the percentages of naive CD45RAhigh/CD27high T cells. Library preparation used 5' RACE. The data were produced on an Illumina HiSeq 2500. The second PCR ran for about 6 to 11 cycles and used a J-beta primer mix along with a sample-barcoded 5' primer. A template-switch 5' adaptor carrying 12 random nucleotides introduced a unique molecular identifier onto each TCR beta cDNA molecule. At least 2.5 million CDR3-containing paired-end reads were obtained from each sample. First-strand cDNA synthesis was performed from all RNA using the Mint cDNA synthesis kit, with priming by a TRBC-specific oligonucleotide. All cDNA was treated with uracil-DNA glycosylase and then went through a first 18-cycle PCR with the universal primers M1SS and BC2_uni_R. On the study's bioinformatics: For normalization, 1 million high-quality reads, each with a distinct molecular identifier, were randomly selected from each sample. Reads sharing molecular identifiers were discarded rather than binned into consensus sequences. MiTCR, with a Q25 quality threshold and the strictest error-elimination algorithm, was used for CDR3 identification, clonotype clustering and error correction. A nonparametric unseen species model with Euler transformation was used to estimate lower-bound total TCR beta diversity. TCRdb itself trimmed the public reads at Q25 with fastp, ran MiXCR and retained productive beta chains. Rows with a matching CDR3 protein are joined into one entry that keeps the most common DNA and genes. The V and J calls shown here were made by TCRdb, not taken from the authors' results. For this sample there are some 730,000 distinct CDR3 sequences; about a fifth appear just once. Clones ranked in the top ten supply around 21% of the sample.

The cysteine opens and the phenylalanine closes a CDR3 of 14 amino acids. Solely the CDR3 DNA is kept, with 42 bases framed from the first base. CDR1 and CDR2 are drawn from the germline V gene: KGHSH, LQKENI. V has 5 bases trimmed and J has 5 bases trimmed; junction bases matching no gene number 6. The sequence is built from TRBV18 and TRBJ2-5; 9 junctional bases match TRBD1. Sample: blood. The sequence was collected from a man between 65 and 80 years old in good health. The CDR3 region reads CASSRGTGYETQYF. The DNA sequence follows: TGTGCCAGCTCAAGAGGGACAGGGTATGAGACCCAGTACTTC.